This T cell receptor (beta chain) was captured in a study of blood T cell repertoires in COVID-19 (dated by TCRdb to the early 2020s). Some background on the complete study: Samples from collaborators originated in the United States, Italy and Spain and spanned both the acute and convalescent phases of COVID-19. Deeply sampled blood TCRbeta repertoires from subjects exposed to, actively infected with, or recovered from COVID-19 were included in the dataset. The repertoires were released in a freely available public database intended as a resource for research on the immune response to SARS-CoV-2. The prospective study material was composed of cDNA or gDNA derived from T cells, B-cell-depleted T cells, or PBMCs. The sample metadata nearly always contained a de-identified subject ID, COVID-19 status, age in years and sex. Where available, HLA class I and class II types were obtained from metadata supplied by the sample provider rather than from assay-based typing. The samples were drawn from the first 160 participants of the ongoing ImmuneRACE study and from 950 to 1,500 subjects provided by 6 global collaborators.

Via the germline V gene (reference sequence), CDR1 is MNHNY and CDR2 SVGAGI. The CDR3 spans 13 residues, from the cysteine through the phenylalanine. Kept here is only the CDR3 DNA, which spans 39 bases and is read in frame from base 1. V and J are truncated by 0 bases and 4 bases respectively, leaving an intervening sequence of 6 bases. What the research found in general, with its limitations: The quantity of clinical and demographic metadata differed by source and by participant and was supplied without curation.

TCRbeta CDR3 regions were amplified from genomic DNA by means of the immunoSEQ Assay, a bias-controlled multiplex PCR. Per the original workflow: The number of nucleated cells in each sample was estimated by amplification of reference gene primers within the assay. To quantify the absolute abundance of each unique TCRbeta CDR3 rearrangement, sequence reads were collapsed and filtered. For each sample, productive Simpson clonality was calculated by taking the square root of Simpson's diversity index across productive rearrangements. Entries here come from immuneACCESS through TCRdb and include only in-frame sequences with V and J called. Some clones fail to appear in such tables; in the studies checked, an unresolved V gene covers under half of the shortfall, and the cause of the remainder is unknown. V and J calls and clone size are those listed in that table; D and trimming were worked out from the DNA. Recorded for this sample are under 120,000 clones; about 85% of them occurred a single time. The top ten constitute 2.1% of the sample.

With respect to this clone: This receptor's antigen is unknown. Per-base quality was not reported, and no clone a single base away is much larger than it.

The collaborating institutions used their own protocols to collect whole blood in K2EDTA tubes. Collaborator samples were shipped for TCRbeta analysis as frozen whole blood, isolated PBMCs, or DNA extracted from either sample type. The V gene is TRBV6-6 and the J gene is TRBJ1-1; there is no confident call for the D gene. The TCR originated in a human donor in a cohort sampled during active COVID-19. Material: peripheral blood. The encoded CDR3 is CASSYSGSTEAFF. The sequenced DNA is TGTGCCAGCAGTTACTCGGGGAGCACTGAAGCTTTCTTT.